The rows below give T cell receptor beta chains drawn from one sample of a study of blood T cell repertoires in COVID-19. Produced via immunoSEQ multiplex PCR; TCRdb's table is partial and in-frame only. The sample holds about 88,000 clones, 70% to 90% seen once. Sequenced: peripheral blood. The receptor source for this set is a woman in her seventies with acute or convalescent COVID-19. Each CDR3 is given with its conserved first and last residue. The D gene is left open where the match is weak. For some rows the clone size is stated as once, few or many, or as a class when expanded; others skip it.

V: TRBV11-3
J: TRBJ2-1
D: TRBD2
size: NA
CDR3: CASSLAGTSPYNEQFF
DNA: TGTGCCAGCAGCTTAGCCGGGACTAGCCCCTACAATGAGCAGTTCTTC

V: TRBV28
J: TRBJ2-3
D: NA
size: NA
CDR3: CASSFESRTTSYVHTQYF
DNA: TGTGCCAGCAGTTTTGAATCCCGGACTACGTCCTACGTCCATACGCAGTATTTT

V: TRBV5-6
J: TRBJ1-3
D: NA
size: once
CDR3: CASSFGRTLNTIYF
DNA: TGTGCCAGCAGCTTCGGCAGGACTTTAAACACCATATATTTT

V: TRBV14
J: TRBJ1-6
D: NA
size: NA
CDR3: CASSRELLNSPLHF
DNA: TGTGCCAGCAGCAGAGAATTGCTTAATTCACCCCTCCACTTT

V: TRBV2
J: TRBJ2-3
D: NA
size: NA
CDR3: CASSASLSTDTQYF
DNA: TGTGCCAGCAGTGCTAGCCTTAGCACAGATACGCAGTATTTT

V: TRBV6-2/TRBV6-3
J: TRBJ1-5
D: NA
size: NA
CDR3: CASSYSSSGGNQPQHF
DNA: TGTGCCAGCAGTTACTCCTCCAGCGGAGGGAATCAGCCCCAGCATTTT

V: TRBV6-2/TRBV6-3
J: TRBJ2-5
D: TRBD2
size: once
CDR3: CASSYSASGSETQYF
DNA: TGTGCCAGCAGTTATTCGGCTAGCGGGAGTGAGACCCAGTACTTC

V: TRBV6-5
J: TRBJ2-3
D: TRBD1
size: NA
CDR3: CASRNPGGANFLQYF
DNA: TGTGCCAGCCGGAACCCAGGGGGCGCAAATTTCTTGCAGTATTTT

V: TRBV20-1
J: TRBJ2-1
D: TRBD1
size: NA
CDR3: CSAGDREQFF
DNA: TGCAGTGCTGGGGACAGGGAGCAGTTCTTC

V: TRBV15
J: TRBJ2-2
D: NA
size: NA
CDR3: CATSRIAPLTTGELFF
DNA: TGTGCCACCAGCAGGATAGCGCCCCTTACCACCGGGGAGCTGTTTTTT

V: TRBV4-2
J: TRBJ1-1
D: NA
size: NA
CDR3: CASSRPTGFTLGTEAFF
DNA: TGTGCCAGCAGCCGACCCACAGGGTTCACTCTGGGCACTGAAGCTTTCTTT

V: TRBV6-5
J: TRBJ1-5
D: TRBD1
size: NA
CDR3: CASSPTGVGNQPQHF
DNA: TGTGCCAGCAGTCCGACAGGGGTTGGCAATCAGCCCCAGCATTTT

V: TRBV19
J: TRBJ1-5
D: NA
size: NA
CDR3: CASSIRQNQPQHF
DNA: TGTGCCAGTAGTATTCGACAGAATCAGCCCCAGCATTTT

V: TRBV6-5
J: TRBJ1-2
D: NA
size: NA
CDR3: CASSYYRGYGYTF
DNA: TGTGCCAGCAGTTACTATCGGGGCTATGGCTACACCTTC

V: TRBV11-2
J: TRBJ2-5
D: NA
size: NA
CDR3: CASSLQGGETQYF
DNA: TGTGCCAGCAGCCTACAGGGCGGCGAGACCCAGTACTTC

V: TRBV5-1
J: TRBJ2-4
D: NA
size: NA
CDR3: CASSLGGTLAKNIQYF
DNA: TGCGCCAGCAGCTTGGGCGGGACCCTAGCCAAAAACATTCAGTACTTC

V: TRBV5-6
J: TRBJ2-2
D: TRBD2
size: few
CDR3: CASSLISSGGQTGELFF
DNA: TGTGCCAGCAGCTTAATTTCTAGCGGGGGACAAACCGGGGAGCTGTTTTTT

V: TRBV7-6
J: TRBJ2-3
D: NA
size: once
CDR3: CASSSQQEGPGTQYF
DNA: TGTGCCAGCAGCTCACAACAGGAGGGACCGGGTACGCAGTATTTT

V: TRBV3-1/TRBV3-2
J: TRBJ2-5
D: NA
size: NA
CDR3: CASRAVGEETQYF
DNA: TGTGCCAGCAGGGCCGTCGGGGAAGAGACCCAGTACTTC

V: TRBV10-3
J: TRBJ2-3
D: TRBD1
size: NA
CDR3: CATGGQGIENTQYF
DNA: TGTGCCACAGGAGGACAGGGGATTGAAAATACGCAGTATTTT

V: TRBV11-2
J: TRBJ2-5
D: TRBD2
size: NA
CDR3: CASSPGLAEETQYF
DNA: TGTGCCAGCAGCCCGGGACTAGCGGAAGAGACCCAGTACTTC

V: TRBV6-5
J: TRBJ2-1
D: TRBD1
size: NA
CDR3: CASGTGGWNEQFF
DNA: TGTGCCAGCGGGACAGGGGGTTGGAATGAGCAGTTCTTC

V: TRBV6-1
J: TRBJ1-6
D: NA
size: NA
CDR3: CASSEAAVFTLHF
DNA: TGTGCCAGCAGTGAAGCGGCTGTCTTCACCCTCCACTTT